The source of this T cell receptor (beta chain) is a study of blood T cells in healthy people across ages (dated by TCRdb to between 2014 and 2017). For context, the study as a whole: Template switching captured roughly one uniquely barcoded TCR beta cDNA molecule per two T cells in model experiments. Using deep sequencing normalized with unique cDNA molecular identifiers, the study measured how TCR beta repertoire diversity changes with age. The donors were divided into four age groups: young (average approximately 17 years), middle-aged (approximately 39), aged (approximately 62) and long-lived (roughly 86). To avoid experimental bias, donors of different ages were spread randomly across the sequencing lanes. For two donors (one aged 18 to 30 and one aged 80 or older), the study analyzed two additional independent replicas of 1 million unique cDNA reads from the same blood draw. The study at large found these results: Because profiling used bulk unsorted PBMCs, naive and antigen-experienced compartments could not be compared conclusively. As age increased, observed TCR beta diversity per million T cells dropped in a roughly linear way, and a significant reduction was already evident by age approximately 40. Total diversity estimates from one million sequenced T cells were considered lower bounds and underestimates. Because the CMV infection status of the donors was unknown, age-related changes in expanded clonotypes may potentially have been confounded. Compared with the aged group, more naive CD4+ T cells, fewer expanded clones and increased TCR diversity were shown by the long-lived group, suggesting age selection. A strong correlation was found between observed TCR beta diversity and the percentage of naive T cells measured by flow cytometry.

The CDR3 spans 16 residues, from the cysteine through the phenylalanine. The retained sequence is limited to the CDR3, 48 bases, with the frame set at the first base. CDR1 SGHTA and CDR2 FQGNSA are derived from the germline V gene. V and J are truncated by 0 bases and 7 bases respectively, leaving an intervening sequence of 19 bases. Libraries were constructed by 5' RACE. The sequencer was an Illumina HiSeq 2500. The second PCR ran for about 6 to 12 cycles and used a J-beta primer mix along with a sample-barcoded 5' primer. A unique molecular identifier was introduced onto each TCR beta cDNA molecule by a template-switch 5' adaptor carrying 12 random nucleotides. Each sample yielded at least 2.5 million CDR3-containing paired-end reads. First-strand cDNA was synthesized from all RNA with the Mint cDNA synthesis kit, primed by a TRBC-specific oligonucleotide. Following uracil-DNA glycosylase treatment, all cDNA underwent a first 18-cycle PCR with the universal primers M1SS and BC2_uni_R. The original methods were these. For normalization, 1 million high-quality reads were randomly selected from each sample, with every read carrying a distinct molecular identifier. Instead of being binned into consensus sequences, reads with shared molecular identifiers were discarded. MiTCR, set to a Q25 quality threshold and the strictest error-elimination algorithm, was used for CDR3 identification, clonotype clustering and error correction. A nonparametric unseen species model using Euler transformation provided a lower-bound estimate of total TCR beta diversity. The public sequencing data were trimmed at Q25 with fastp and processed into clonotypes with MiXCR by TCRdb, which kept only in-frame beta chains. Each record represents a unique CDR3 protein, reported with the most common genes and DNA among its rows. The V and J calls were determined by TCRdb, not by the authors. This sample comprises almost 1 million distinct CDR3 sequences, 51% of them detected only once. In total, the top ten clones hold 20% to 25% of the sample.

There are many counts of this clonotype. Its antigen is unknown. The sample holds no much larger clone one base away, and base qualities are not on file. Systemically healthy Caucasian individuals from Russia, 39 in total and aged about 6 to 95 years, were included as donors. Each donor gave ten milliliters of peripheral blood, collected into EDTA-treated Vacutainer tubes. Ficoll-Paque density-gradient centrifugation was used to isolate PBMCs, with at least 6.5 million per sample. Total RNA, at least 5 micrograms per sample, was extracted from PBMCs with Trizol reagent. The percentages of naive CD45RAhigh/CD27high T cells were determined by flow cytometry on a PBMC aliquot from every donor.

The rearrangement joined TRBV7-2 to TRBJ2-7, with the D call tentatively TRBD1 or TRBD2, each fitting 5 bases. Sequences were obtained from blood. This TCR came from an older woman in good health. The sequenced DNA: TGTGCCAGCAGCTTAGCTAGCGTGGGGCTTTGGGGAGAGCAGTACTTC. Its protein product is CASSLASVGLWGEQYF.